The 19 T cell receptor beta chains reported below all come from one sample, sequenced in a study of molecular identifiers for immune sequencing clone quantification. Using its own MiXCR run on the PCR reads, TCRdb lists one record per CDR3 protein. Here the sample spans 100,000 or so distinct CDR3 sequences, roughly a third being singletons. Sequenced input: naive CD8+ T cells from blood, with Jurkat cell RNA spiked in. Subset defined: FACS-sorted CD8+CD4-CCR7+CD45RA+ naive T cells. Receptors originate from a human donor in good health. Some libraries in this study had Jurkat cell RNA spiked in.

This chain links TRBV2 with TRBJ2-7; no clear D. V lost 1 base to trimming and J lost 4 bases, with 5 bases between them. The CDR3 spans 12 residues. CDR1 and CDR2 (germline): SNHLY, FYNNEI. In nucleotides, the CDR3 is TGTGCCAGCAGTGAAGAGAGTTACGAGCAGTACTTC. This translates into CASSEESYEQYF.

The chain couples TRBV20-1 to TRBJ2-7, with TRBD2 matching 13 bases. Germline V gives CDR1 DFQATT, CDR2 SNEGSKA (reference sequence). With 6 bases clipped from V and 2 bases from J, the junction kept 4 bases outside the gene matches. This CDR3 has 14 amino acids. CDR3 sequence reads: CSATGTSGTYEQYF. The DNA of the CDR3 is TGCAGTGCCACTGGGACTAGCGGGACCTACGAGCAGTACTTC.

This chain joins TRBV11-2 and TRBJ2-3; 7 bases align to TRBD1. Germline V gene data show CDR1 as SGHAT and CDR2 as FQNNGV. V trimming: 5 bases; J trimming: 3 bases; junction bases outside the gene matches: 11. The CDR3 extends over 16 amino acids. The CDR3 sequence is CASSTRTGLLTDTQYF. CDR3 DNA: TGTGCCAGCAGCACCCGGACAGGATTACTGACAGATACGCAGTATTTT. The whole variable domain, filled in from reference TRBV11-2 and TRBJ2-3, reads EAGVAQSPRYKIIEKRQSVAFWCNPISGHATLYWYQQILGQGPKLLIQFQNNGVVDDSQLPKDRFSAERLKGVDSTLKIQPAKLEDSAVYLCASSTRTGLLTDTQYFGPGTRLTVL.

This clonotype has just a few counts. J is TRBJ2-7 and V is TRBV29-1; TRBD1 matches at 8 bases. The germline CDR1 and CDR2 sequences are SQVTM and ANQGSEA. V was pared by 6 bases and J by 3 bases, with 7 bases of the junction left unmatched. This CDR3 region has 13 residues. This CDR3 is CSVASGTGYEQYF. CDR3 nucleotides: TGCAGCGTAGCCTCCGGGACAGGCTACGAGCAGTACTTC.

This clonotype was seen a handful of times. The V gene is TRBV6-5, the J gene TRBJ1-2, with D possibly TRBD1 on 5 matching bases. V was cut by 2 bases and J by 7 bases, with 11 bases left in between. The CDR3 covers 13 residues. Looked up from germline, CDR1 is MNHEY and CDR2 is SVGAGI. The CDR3 loop is CASSYARVAGYTF. The CDR3 region has the DNA TGTGCCAGCAGTTACGCCAGGGTCGCTGGCTACACCTTC.

This clonotype was observed a few times. The chain is built from TRBV29-1 and TRBJ2-7; 7 bases match TRBD1. The CDR3 is 13 amino acids. Trimming at V came to 4 bases and at J to 0 bases, leaving 3 bases not matched to a gene. Germline V lookup: CDR1 SQVTM, CDR2 ANQGSEA. The CDR3 bases are TGCAGCGTTGGGGACAGAGCCTCCTACGAGCAGTACTTC. This encodes CSVGDRASYEQYF.

The V and J genes are TRBV5-4 and TRBJ2-2; the match to TRBD2 covers 7 bases. The V segment lost 4 bases and the J segment 4 bases; nucleotides outside the gene matches: 13. In germline, CDR1 is SGHNT, CDR2 YYREEE (reference sequence). The CDR3 runs 17 residues. The CDR3 nucleotides read TGTGCCAGCAGCCCTGGGGTGGCGACTAGCCTCACCGGGGAGCTGTTTTTT. The encoded protein is CASSPGVATSLTGELFF.

This clonotype was seen many times. Germline is not matched at one junction end, which may reflect a read error. The V call is TRBV5-4, the J call TRBJ2-2; D possibly corresponds to TRBD2 (5 bases). Looked up from germline, CDR1 is SGHNT and CDR2 is YYREEE (reference sequence). The CDR3 extends over 15 amino acids. The CDR3 is CASSRGPMNSGELFF. The CDR3 DNA reads TGTGCCAGCAGCCGAGGGCCCATGAACTCCGGGGAGCTGTTTTTT.

This clonotype has more than one count but fewer than ten. The chain combines TRBV12-3 or TRBV12-4 with TRBJ2-7; D call uncertain. This CDR3 contains 14 residues. V lost 1 base, J lost 6 bases, and 13 bases lay in between. CDR3 residues: CASSLDSPTSEQYF. The CDR3 nucleotides are TGTGCCAGCAGTTTAGATTCACCCACCAGCGAGCAGTACTTC.

The chain links TRBV14 to TRBJ2-7; possibly TRBD2 for D (6 bases). The germline V gene encodes CDR1 SGHDN and CDR2 FVKESK. There are 15 residues in the CDR3. Between the trimmed V and J ends, which lost 4 bases and 5 bases, there was a span of 18 bases. CDR3 DNA sequence: TGTGCCAGCAGCCCCTACTCCGGACTACTTAACGAGCAGTACTTC. This gives the protein CASSPYSGLLNEQYF. Supplemented by reference TRBV14 and TRBJ2-7, the full variable domain reads EAGVTQFPSHSVIEKGQTVTLRCDPISGHDNLYWYRRVMGKEIKFLLHFVKESKQDESGMPNNRFLAERTGGTYSTLKVQPAELEDSGVYFCASSPYSGLLNEQYFGPGTRLTVT.

This clonotype was seen repeatedly, ten times or more. The chain joins TRBV5-5 to TRBJ2-5; D is undetermined. Per the germline V gene, CDR1 is SGHKS and CDR2 is YYEKEE (reference sequence). Trimming removed 0 bases at V and 5 bases at J, with 14 bases between. This CDR3 is built from 15 residues. The CDR3 protein is CASSLGPSLRETQYF. The CDR3 DNA is TGTGCCAGCAGCTTGGGTCCATCTCTACGGGAGACCCAGTACTTC.

This rearrangement joins TRBV10-3 to TRBJ1-1; D not certain. Germline lookup yields CDR1 ENHRY and CDR2 SYGVKD. V shed 6 bases and J shed 10 bases, with 12 bases lying between them. This CDR3 has 11 amino acids. CDR3 bases: TGTGCCATCAGAGAGGGCCGGGGAGCTTTCTTT. It is translated as CAIREGRGAFF.

Comment on this clonotype: A much larger clone is a single base away; this may be a read error. This rearrangement joins TRBV6-4 to TRBJ2-7, with 8 nucleotides matching TRBD2. The CDR3 consists of 14 residues. Germline V lookup: CDR1 MRHNA, CDR2 SNTAGT. The DNA for the CDR3 is TGTGCCAGCGGTGACGATGGTCAGCGGGAGCCGCAGTACTTC. It codes for CASGDDGQREPQYF.

The rearrangement uses TRBV13 and TRBJ2-5; weak D call: TRBD1 (6 bases). This CDR3 is 15 amino acids long. CDR1 PRHDT and CDR2 FYEKMQ come from the germline V gene (reference sequence). The germline V and J ends were trimmed by 5 bases and 1 base, with 14 bases remaining between them. CDR3 coding DNA: TGTGCCAGCAGCCATCCACAGGGAACCCAAGAGACCCAGTACTTC. Amino acid sequence: CASSHPQGTQETQYF.

The rearrangement uses TRBV9 and TRBJ2-3; 10 bases map to TRBD2. Germline CDR1 reads SGDLS; CDR2 reads YYNGEE. V trimming: 5 bases; J trimming: 12 bases; junction bases outside the gene matches: 6. This CDR3 spans 12 amino acids. The CDR3 region is CASSSSGSIQYF. The CDR3 DNA is TGTGCCAGCAGTTCTAGCGGGAGCATACAGTATTTT.

A single count supports this clonotype. This may be a read error, as it is one base from a much larger clone. The chain carries TRBV4-2 and TRBJ2-1; D not certain. Germline values: CDR1 LGHNA, CDR2 YNFKEQ. CDR3 size: 12 residues. The CDR3 is CACSRGSEGQFF. In DNA form, the CDR3 reads TGTGCCTGCAGCCGAGGATCGGAAGGGCAGTTCTTC.

The chain is built from TRBV13 and TRBJ1-5; D is unresolved. CDR1 is PRHDT and CDR2 is FYEKMQ in the germline V gene (reference sequence). Trimming stripped 3 bases from V and 6 bases from J, with 15 bases between. The CDR3 runs 15 residues. CDR3 sequence reads: CASSFGPAMIQPQHF. The CDR3 coding sequence is TGTGCCAGCAGCTTTGGGCCTGCCATGATTCAGCCCCAGCATTTT.

Ten or more counts support this clonotype. The rearrangement joins TRBV5-1 to TRBJ1-5; D gene uncertain. V was clipped by 5 bases and J by 0 bases, with 6 bases between them. The germline CDR1 and CDR2 sequences are SGHRS and YFSETQ. CDR3 size: 13 residues. CDR3 DNA: TGCGCCAGCAGAGAGGATAGCAATCAGCCCCAGCATTTT. Translating it yields CASREDSNQPQHF.

The V call is TRBV28, the J call TRBJ2-7, with D possibly matching TRBD1 (6 bases). Trimming pared 7 bases from V and 2 bases from J, leaving 21 bases between. Germline-derived CDR1 and CDR2 are MDHEN and SYDVKM. The CDR3 consists of 16 residues. For the CDR3, the DNA is TGTGCCAGCACCATGCACCCCCAGGGGCCCACCTACGAGCAGTACTTC. It translates to CASTMHPQGPTYEQYF. Filled out from reference TRBV28 and TRBJ2-7, the complete variable domain reads DVKVTQSSRYLVKRTGEKVFLECVQDMDHENMFWYRQDPGLGLRLIYFSYDVKMKEKGDIPEGYSVSREKKERFSLILESASTNQTSMYLCASTMHPQGPTYEQYFGPGTRLTVT.